The 18 T cell receptor beta chains below all came from one sample that was sequenced in a study of T cells expressing NK-cell markers. TCRdb reanalyzed the 5' RACE reads and collapses them to one entry per CDR3 protein, without DNA. This repertoire includes some 450,000 distinct CDR3 sequences. Source material: blood T cells: a sorted CD56 or NKG2C T cell subset, CD4+ or CD8+ T cells, or bulk PBMC T cells (not recorded which). The receptors derive from a woman between 18 and 70 years old in good health.

The rearrangement joins TRBV27 to TRBJ2-3; there is no DNA to check the TCRdb D call of TRBD1. From germline, CDR1 is MNHEY and CDR2 SMNVEV (reference sequence). The CDR3 runs 15 residues. CDR3 sequence reads: CASSRTPGGTDTQYF.

The genes are TRBV3-1 and TRBJ1-5; there is no DNA to check the TCRdb D call of TRBD1. The V gene's germline CDR1 is LGHDT and CDR2 YNNKEL (reference sequence). The CDR3 runs 16 residues. The CDR3 reads CASSQDPAGPYQPQHF.

The chain couples TRBV7-8 to TRBJ2-7; TCRdb designates TRBD2, a call that cannot be tested without DNA. There are 15 residues in the CDR3. CDR1 SGHVS and CDR2 FQNEAQ come from the germline V gene. CDR3: CASSLGREPLYEQYF.

This sequence joins TRBV29-1 and TRBJ2-1; TCRdb outputs TRBD2, but without DNA this stays unchecked. Germline CDR1 is SQVTM and CDR2 is ANQGSEA. This CDR3 spans 13 amino acids. The CDR3 here is CSVDVGLYNEQFF.

The rearrangement joins TRBV20-1 to TRBJ2-4; there is no DNA to check the TCRdb D call of TRBD1. The CDR3 is 14 amino acids. The germline CDR1 and CDR2 sequences are DFQATT and SNEGSKA (reference sequence). The CDR3 is CSASVTAAKNIQYF.

The chain's CDR3 is CASSLVGQVYEQFF. This chain uses TRBV7-9 with TRBJ2-1. Germline V gene data show CDR1 as SEHNR and CDR2 as FQNEAQ (reference sequence). This CDR3 comprises 14 residues. Full variable domain (rest looked up from reference TRBV7-9 and TRBJ2-1): DTGVSQNPRHKITKRGQNVTFRCDPISEHNRLYWYRQTLGQGPEFLTYFQNEAQLEKSRLLSDRFSAERPKGSFSTLEIQRTEQGDSAMYLCASSLVGQVYEQFFGPGTRLTVL.

The rearrangement joins TRBV15 to TRBJ2-5; the D gene TCRdb calls, TRBD2, cannot be checked with no DNA. Germline V lookup: CDR1 LNHNV, CDR2 YYDKDF (reference sequence). The CDR3 runs 19 residues. This CDR3 is CATSRPGLAGGSFRETQYF. The variable domain in full, completed from reference TRBV15 and TRBJ2-5, reads DAMVIQNPRYQVTQFGKPVTLSCSQTLNHNVMYWYQQKSSQAPKLLFHYYDKDFNNEADTPDNFQSRRPNTSFCFLDIRSPGLGDTAMYLCATSRPGLAGGSFRETQYFGPGTRLLVL.

The chain joins TRBV20-1 to TRBJ2-2; TCRdb names TRBD2, which stays unverified in the absence of DNA. The CDR3 has 15 residues. Germline V CDR1 and CDR2: DFQATT, SNEGSKA (reference sequence). The CDR3 spells CSARDQERGTGELFF.

CDR3 sequence reads: CASSFQTGVDGYTF. This chain connects TRBV5-6 to TRBJ1-2; TCRdb proposes TRBD1, but this gene call is untestable without DNA. Germline CDR1 and CDR2: SGHDT and YYEEEE. The CDR3 is 14 amino acids.

The V call is TRBV5-6, the J call TRBJ2-7; TCRdb picks TRBD1, but there is no DNA to check that call. Germline V lookup: CDR1 SGHDT, CDR2 YYEEEE. This CDR3 comprises 14 residues. CDR3: CASRSGTKFDEQYF.

This rearrangement joins TRBV3-1 to TRBJ2-1; TCRdb's assignment of TRBD2 cannot be checked, as there is no DNA. Germline CDR1 and CDR2: LGHDT and YNNKEL (reference sequence). The CDR3 has 16 amino acids. This CDR3 is CASTQGAGGNYNEQFF.

The rearrangement uses TRBV4-2 and TRBJ1-5. The CDR3 sequence is 19 residues long. Per the germline V gene, CDR1 is LGHNA and CDR2 is YNFKEQ. The CDR3 region is CASSPGEESGRRRSQPQHF.

This chain joins TRBV12-5 and TRBJ1-1. Germline loops: CDR1 LGHNT, CDR2 FRNRAP. This CDR3 region has 17 residues. The CDR3 region is CAILEGYRDGRNTEAFF.

The chain combines TRBV4-3 with TRBJ1-5; the D gene TCRdb calls, TRBD1, cannot be checked with no DNA. Germline CDR1 and CDR2: LGHNA and YSLEER. The CDR3 contains 15 residues. The CDR3 loop reads CASSQDISGVQPQHF.

The chain uses TRBV20-1 and TRBJ1-5; there is no DNA to check the TCRdb D call of TRBD1. CDR3 length equals 14 residues. The germline gives CDR1 DFQATT, CDR2 SNEGSKA (reference sequence). The CDR3 spells CSATGTGGDEPQHF.

The chain couples TRBV6-1 to TRBJ2-7; TCRdb's D call of TRBD1 is untestable without DNA. The CDR3 runs to 16 residues. Per the germline V gene, CDR1 is MNHNS and CDR2 is SASEGT. The CDR3 sequence is CASSRQGISVSYEQYF.

The chain is built from TRBV5-1 and TRBJ2-1; TCRdb selects TRBD1, and the lack of DNA leaves this call unchecked. This CDR3 spans 14 amino acids. The germline V gene encodes CDR1 SGHRS and CDR2 YFSETQ. This CDR3 is CASSLGDIHNEQFF.

V and J are TRBV27 and TRBJ1-1; no DNA is available, so the TRBD1 call from TCRdb remains unchecked. Germline values: CDR1 MNHEY, CDR2 SMNVEV (reference sequence). CDR3 length equals 15 residues. The chain's CDR3 is CASSGLDRMNTEAFF.